Described below is a single TCR beta chain sequence and its context. Its antigen is unknown. It has no much larger one-base neighbor in the sample; base qualities were not kept. Measured from the cysteine to the phenylalanine, the CDR3 is 16 residues long. Just CDR3 DNA is preserved here, 48 bases in frame from base 1. The V end loses 7 bases and the J end loses 1 base, and a stretch of 19 bases separates them. The sequencing machine was an Illumina NovaSeq 6000. TCRalpha and TCRbeta cDNA libraries were constructed by 5'RACE with constant-segment primers, with sample barcodes and unique molecular identifiers being introduced. Trizol reagent was used to extract RNA from every sample. Library amplification was performed in two PCR steps, and a second sample barcode and Illumina TruSeq adapters were introduced in the second step. Sequencing of libraries was performed on an Illumina NovaSeq with 2 x 150 bp paired-end reads. The paper's data handling went like this. Demultiplexing of reads and collapsing into UMI-guided consensus sequences were performed with migec v1.2.7. With mixcr v2.1.11, UMI consensuses were aligned to TRA and TRB V and J templates and assembled into clonotypes. A clonotype was counted as expanded or contracted only if both edgeR and NoisET called the change significant, with noise models trained on biological replicates. For edgeR calls, a false discovery rate-adjusted p below 0.01 and a log2 fold-change threshold of 1 were applied. PCA with hierarchical clustering of max-normalized trajectories of the 1000 most abundant clonotypes was used as exploratory dynamics analysis. Each responding clone was given a CD4 or CD8 phenotype based on the CD4+ and CD8+ repertoires, which had been sequenced separately. In-frame beta chains were kept once TCRdb had trimmed the public reads at Q25 with fastp and called clones with MiXCR. Rows are unified per CDR3 protein, each entry keeping the most common DNA and genes. The V and J calls come from TCRdb's annotation, not from the publication. The sample table holds 350,000 to 500,000 distinct CDR3 sequences, of which about 19% were seen once. Approximately 8.4% of the sample is held by the ten biggest clonotypes.

PBMCs were isolated by Ficoll-Paque density gradient centrifugation. These data are taken from a study of T-cell memory formation after mild COVID-19 (dated by TCRdb to the early 2020s). Study-wide context: Most TCR sequence clusters were specific to one of the two donors. In two donors, T-cell clones that expanded and contracted after mild COVID-19 were tracked by sequencing TCRalpha and TCRbeta repertoires over time. The cohort was made up of two young adult volunteers, one female and one male, who were previously healthy.

Overall results and qualifications from the work: The detection of some responding clones in pre-infection memory suggests that pre-existing cross-reactive memory T cells joined the SARS-CoV-2 response. Only two mild cases were covered in the study, and larger cohorts including severe cases with pre-infection samples were considered necessary. SARS-CoV-2 specificity was not confirmed for the second-wave clones peaking on day 37. Balanced CD4/CD8 phenotypes were observed for clones contracting from day 15 to 85, whereas a bias towards CD4+ was observed for a second wave of clones expanding from day 15 to 37. Contracting CD4+ clones turned up mainly in the CM and EM memory subsets, whereas EMRA was where CD8+ clones were enriched.

The sequence was collected from an adult woman who had mild COVID-19 (a few samples of this study predate the infection). The sample titles of this study are shuffled in the database, so cell type and time point are left out; the donor was told from shared clones. The specimen was PBMCs or a T cell subset sorted from them (not recorded which). The V gene is TRBV12-3 or TRBV12-4 and the J gene is TRBJ1-1; D gene: possibly TRBD1, on 5 matching bases. The CDR3 reads as follows: CASILIPRQQNTEAFF. In nucleotide form, the sequence is TGTGCCAGCATCCTCATCCCTCGACAGCAGAACACTGAAGCTTTCTTT.